This T cell receptor (beta chain) was recorded in a study of OX40 agonist ivuxolimab in advanced cancers. Study background: Patients received the agonistic anti-OX40 (CD134) antibody ivuxolimab. Of the participants, approximately 44% had some prior anti-PD-1, anti-PD-L1 or anti-CTLA-4 therapy, which was allowed. The dose-escalation cohort had hepatocellular carcinoma, melanoma, renal cell or head and neck cancer.

Notes on the study in general: Not determined was the antigen specificity of the expanded peripheral T cells.

V was shortened by 2 bases and J by 2 bases, with 9 bases between the two germline ends. The CDR3 spans 14 residues. In germline, CDR1 is MNHNS, CDR2 SASEGT. Here immunoSEQ multiplex PCR was the method, and the copy in TCRdb shows in-frame clones only, minus some. The sample has over 70,000 clones, approximately 90% seen once. This clone was observed a few times. Antigen unknown. The chain couples TRBV6-1 to TRBJ2-5; no clear D. The receptor's source is an adult with an advanced solid tumor such as melanoma, head and neck, liver or kidney cancer. Source: CD4+ or CD8+ T cells sorted from blood, taken in a trial of the OX40 agonist ivuxolimab. CDR3 nucleotide sequence: TGTGCCAGCAGTGAAAAAGGACGTCAAGAGACCCAGTACTTC. Amino acid sequence: CASSEKGRQETQYF.